The 31 T cell receptor beta chains given below trace back to one sample, sequenced in a study of blood T cell repertoires in COVID-19. Clones were sequenced by immunoSEQ multiplex PCR, and TCRdb holds only the in-frame ones, with some missing. The repertoire holds about 75,000 clones, with about four fifths as singletons. The sequencing sample was made of peripheral blood. The receptors here all came from a woman older than 75 with active or convalescent COVID-19.

The chain employs TRBV5-6 and TRBJ2-3; 7 bases match TRBD2. The V gene's germline CDR1 is SGHDT and CDR2 YYEEEE. Trimming took 4 bases from V and 3 from J; bases not matched to a gene: 14. The CDR3 is 17 amino acids. The CDR3, as DNA: TGTGCCAGCAGCATAAACCCCGGGACTACATTAACAGATACGCAGTATTTT. Protein product: CASSINPGTTLTDTQYF.

The chain joins TRBV7-8 to TRBJ1-2, with a weak D call TRBD1 (6 bases). V lost 1 base and J 4 bases, leaving 13 bases between the germline ends. CDR1 and CDR2 (germline): SGHVS, FQNEAQ. This CDR3 region has 15 residues. The CDR3 coding sequence is TGTGCCAGCAGCTTAGAGGACAGAGCCTTCTATGGCTACACCTTC. It encodes CASSLEDRAFYGYTF.

The genes are TRBV4-1 and TRBJ1-5, with D tentatively TRBD1 (5 bases). Germline CDR1 reads MGHRA; CDR2 reads YSYEKL. This CDR3 spans 17 amino acids. The V end lost 2 bases, the J end lost 2 bases, and 16 bases lay between the germline ends. The CDR3 DNA follows: TGCGCCAGCAGCCAAAGCTTGGGGGGGTCCGGCAATCAGCCCCAGCATTTT. Translated: CASSQSLGGSGNQPQHF.

This chain joins TRBV5-5 and TRBJ2-3; TRBD2 matches 10 bases. V gave up 2 bases and J gave up 3 bases; unmatched junction bases: 6. The germline CDR1 and CDR2 sequences are SGHKS and YYEKEE (reference sequence). The CDR3 runs 16 residues. In DNA, the CDR3 is TGTGCCAGCAGCTTTAAGACTAGCGGGCGTACAGATACGCAGTATTTT. Protein: CASSFKTSGRTDTQYF.

The V call is TRBV9, the J call TRBJ2-1, with TRBD2 matching 9 bases. The J segment lost 4 bases and the V segment lost 2 bases, leaving 7 bases of the junction unmatched. The CDR3 has 16 amino acids. From germline, CDR1 is SGDLS and CDR2 YYNGEE. The CDR3 bases are TGTGCCAGCAGCGTTTTAGCGGGGGTCCAGTACAATGAGCAGTTCTTC. Protein sequence: CASSVLAGVQYNEQFF.

V and J are TRBV19 and TRBJ1-3, with 10 bases that match TRBD1. The CDR3 is 18 residues long. Losses at the gene ends were 6 bases for V and 0 bases for J; bases not matched to a gene: 11. The V gene's germline CDR1 is LNHDA and CDR2 SQIVND (reference sequence). CDR3 residues: CASRTGGKGALSGNTIYF. The DNA of the CDR3 is TGTGCCAGTAGGACAGGGGGCAAAGGAGCCCTCTCTGGAAACACCATATATTTT. Full variable domain (missing parts from reference TRBV19 and TRBJ1-3): DGGITQSPKYLFRKEGQNVTLSCEQNLNHDAMYWYRQDPGQGLRLIYYSQIVNDFQKGDIAEGYSVSREKKESFPLTVTSAQKNPTAFYLCASRTGGKGALSGNTIYFGEGSWLTVV.

The CDR3 protein is CATRTGPEAFF. CDR3 coding DNA: TGTGCCACCCGGACAGGGCCTGAAGCTTTCTTT. The V call is TRBV19, the J call TRBJ1-1, with TRBD1 identical over 8 bases. V dropped 10 bases and J dropped 6; count of bases not matched to a gene: 4. This CDR3 is 11 amino acids long. CDR1 and CDR2 (germline): LNHDA, SQIVND (reference sequence).

V gene TRBV7-3 combines with J gene TRBJ2-2; TRBD1 matches 7 bases. Germline V lookup: CDR1 SGHTA, CDR2 FQGTGA. With V trimmed by 1 base and J by 4 bases, 3 bases remained unmatched. The CDR3 extends over 15 amino acids. The CDR3 nucleotides are TGTGCCAGCAGCTTAAGACAGGGTAGCACCGGGGAGCTGTTTTTT. As protein: CASSLRQGSTGELFF.

This clone was seen just once. The V gene is TRBV10-3, the J gene TRBJ1-4, with TRBD1 matching 7 bases. Trimming took 0 bases from V and 3 from J; bases not matched to a gene: 7. CDR3 length equals 17 residues. The V gene's germline CDR1 is ENHRY and CDR2 SYGVKD. The CDR3 DNA is TGTGCCATCAGTGAGTCGTTTAGACAGGGCCCTAATGAAAAACTGTTTTTT. Its translation: CAISESFRQGPNEKLFF.

The chain uses TRBV9 and TRBJ1-1; possibly TRBD1 for D (5 bases). V was trimmed by 2 bases and J by 4 bases, leaving 15 bases between them. Germline assignment: CDR1 SGDLS and CDR2 YYNGEE. The CDR3 has 15 amino acids. This CDR3 is CASSVDLRGTTEAFF. In DNA, the CDR3 is TGTGCCAGCAGCGTTGACCTACGCGGGACCACTGAAGCTTTCTTT.

This chain links TRBV7-9 with TRBJ1-2; 8 bases agree with TRBD1. Germline trimming cut 2 bases from V and 1 base from J; bases unmatched to any gene: 9. Germline lookup yields CDR1 SEHNR and CDR2 FQNEAQ (reference sequence). The length of the CDR3 is 17 residues. The CDR3 DNA reads TGTGCCAGCAGCTTACCCACGACAGGGGTCAATAACTATGGCTACACCTTC. Encoded protein: CASSLPTTGVNNYGYTF.

This chain connects TRBV18 to TRBJ2-7, with 9 bases aligning to TRBD1. J gave up 1 base and V 1 base, and 8 bases lay outside the gene matches. The CDR3 contains 17 residues. The germline CDR1 and CDR2 sequences are KGHSH and LQKENI. The CDR3 sequence: CASSPLMTGGSSYEQYF. The CDR3 DNA reads TGTGCCAGCTCACCACTTATGACAGGGGGGTCATCCTACGAGCAGTACTTC.

This clone turned up a few times. V and J are TRBV27 and TRBJ2-7, with D perhaps matching TRBD1 (5 bases). Trimming removed 10 bases at V and 2 bases at J, with 21 bases between. The CDR3 has 15 amino acids. CDR1 and CDR2 (germline): MNHEY, SMNVEV (reference sequence). The CDR3 loop reads CATSAWAGPPYEQYF. The CDR3 nucleotides are TGTGCCACCTCGGCCTGGGCAGGGCCACCCTACGAGCAGTACTTC.

The chain combines TRBV5-4 with TRBJ2-4, with a possible D match to TRBD2 (6 bases). Germline CDR1 and CDR2: SGHNT and YYREEE (reference sequence). Trimming cost V 0 bases and J 4 bases, with 11 bases left between them. The CDR3 spans 15 residues. This CDR3 is CASSLGGGVKNIQYF. CDR3 nucleotides: TGTGCCAGCAGCTTGGGGGGCGGGGTGAAAAACATTCAGTACTTC.

The chain couples TRBV7-2 to TRBJ2-1; 13 nucleotides line up with TRBD2. The CDR3 runs 16 residues. Germline V lookup: CDR1 SGHTA, CDR2 FQGNSA. V lost 4 bases, J lost 5 bases, and 5 bases stayed unmatched. CDR3 loop: CASSYIGTSGNNEQFF. In nucleotides, the CDR3 is TGTGCCAGCAGCTATATAGGGACTAGCGGGAACAATGAGCAGTTCTTC.

The chain combines TRBV27 with TRBJ2-1; D gene uncertain. The CDR3 covers 12 residues. Germline V lookup: CDR1 MNHEY, CDR2 SMNVEV (reference sequence). Trimming pared 6 bases from V and 0 bases from J, leaving 3 bases between. The CDR3 DNA is TGTGCCAGCAGCCGCTCCTACAATGAGCAGTTCTTC. Its protein product is CASSRSYNEQFF.

This clone was observed many times. V gene TRBV29-1 combines with J gene TRBJ1-1; weak D call: TRBD1 (5 bases). The germline CDR1 and CDR2 sequences are SQVTM and ANQGSEA. V dropped 2 bases and J dropped 0 bases, with 7 bases sitting between them. The length of the CDR3 is 13 residues. The CDR3 sequence: CSVEQGMNTEAFF. For the CDR3, the DNA is TGCAGCGTTGAACAGGGTATGAACACTGAAGCTTTCTTT.

The rearrangement uses TRBV28 and TRBJ2-1, with D possibly being TRBD2 (6 bases). The V gene's germline CDR1 is MDHEN and CDR2 SYDVKM. V shed 6 bases and J shed 4 bases, with 10 bases lying between them. The CDR3 extends over 13 amino acids. This CDR3 reads CASRRLGYNEQFF. DNA for the CDR3: TGTGCCAGCAGAAGACTAGGGTACAATGAGCAGTTCTTC. Based on the CDR3 plus reference TRBV28 and TRBJ2-1, the full variable domain is DVKVTQSSRYLVKRTGEKVFLECVQDMDHENMFWYRQDPGLGLRLIYFSYDVKMKEKGDIPEGYSVSREKKERFSLILESASTNQTSMYLCASRRLGYNEQFFGPGTRLTVL.

The chain links TRBV29-1 to TRBJ1-1; D gene ambiguous. The CDR3 sequence is 16 residues long. V dropped 2 bases and J dropped 11 bases, with 27 bases sitting between them. Germline assignment: CDR1 SQVTM and CDR2 ANQGSEA. The CDR3 protein is CSVESAGVTPLTGAFF. The CDR3 DNA follows: TGCAGCGTTGAATCGGCCGGTGTCACCCCCCTGACGGGGGCTTTCTTT.

This clone was recorded once. The V call is TRBV3-1 (or the pseudogene TRBV3-2), the J call TRBJ2-2, with D possibly being TRBD1 (6 bases). The CDR3 consists of 17 residues. CDR1 and CDR2 (germline): LGHDT, YNNKEL (reference sequence). With 0 bases removed from V and 12 bases from J, the gap between germline ends came to 23 bases. The CDR3 reads CASSQEGSMGAFGKLFF. DNA for the CDR3: TGTGCCAGCAGCCAAGAGGGAAGCATGGGGGCCTTTGGGAAGCTGTTTTTT.

J is TRBJ1-2 and V is TRBV4-2; D is unclear. This CDR3 is built from 13 residues. From germline, CDR1 is LGHNA and CDR2 YNFKEQ. Between the trimmed V and J ends, which lost 0 bases and 2 bases, there was a span of 4 bases. The CDR3 DNA reads TGTGCCAGCAGCCAAGATCTAAACTATGGCTACACCTTC. Translating gives CASSQDLNYGYTF.

The chain couples TRBV3-1 (or the pseudogene TRBV3-2) to TRBJ2-7, with 7 positions matching TRBD1. Per germline, CDR1 LGHDT and CDR2 YNNKEL (reference sequence). V was clipped by 3 bases and J by 3 bases; unmatched bases: 8. The CDR3 sequence is 15 residues long. CDR3 sequence (DNA): TGTGCCAGCAGCCATCCAGTCTCAGGGGGCTACGAGCAGTACTTC. This encodes CASSHPVSGGYEQYF.

V is TRBV3-1 (or the pseudogene TRBV3-2) and J is TRBJ2-6; 9 positions agree with TRBD2. V shed 0 bases, J shed 4 bases, and the junction held 7 bases outside the gene matches. The CDR3 covers 18 residues. Germline-derived CDR1 and CDR2 are LGHDT and YNNKEL (reference sequence). CDR3 in amino acids: CASSQDSGGLKGANVLTF. The CDR3 nucleotides are TGTGCCAGCAGCCAAGATAGCGGGGGCCTGAAAGGGGCCAACGTCCTGACTTTC.

The rearrangement uses TRBV29-1 and TRBJ2-5, with 8 bases matching TRBD2. This CDR3 is 12 amino acids long. CDR1 is SQVTM, CDR2 ANQGSEA, per germline. The V and J ends lost 7 bases and 4 bases, in that order; junction bases with no gene match: 5. The CDR3 spells CSGETSVETQYF. The DNA of the CDR3 is TGCAGCGGAGAGACTAGCGTAGAGACCCAGTACTTC.

The chain recombines TRBV12-3 or TRBV12-4 with TRBJ1-5; D ambiguous. CDR3 size: 13 residues. V was clipped by 3 bases and J by 7 bases, with 10 bases between them. As DNA, the CDR3 is TGTGCCAGCAGTTTCGGGAGGACCCAGCCCCAGCATTTT. Residues: CASSFGRTQPQHF.

The chain carries TRBV9 and TRBJ2-7; D gene uncertain. The CDR3 covers 15 residues. Germline V gene sequence: CDR1 SGDLS, CDR2 YYNGEE. Trimming removed 0 bases at V and 1 base at J, with 11 bases between. The CDR3 here is CASSVDQASSYEQYF. CDR3 in DNA: TGTGCCAGCAGCGTAGATCAGGCCTCTTCCTACGAGCAGTACTTC.

This clone was observed a few times. The same CDR3 also results from other DNA sequences found in this sample. The chain has TRBV3-1 (or the pseudogene TRBV3-2) and TRBJ1-1, with D possibly matching TRBD1 (5 bases). Germline CDR1 reads LGHDT; CDR2 reads YNNKEL (reference sequence). The CDR3 is 11 amino acids. V shed 9 bases and J shed 4 bases, with 9 bases lying between them. The CDR3 is CASRGGTEAFF. In DNA form, the CDR3 reads TGTGCCAGTAGGGGTGGCACTGAAGCTTTCTTT.

The genes are TRBV5-1 and TRBJ1-2; 8 bases match TRBD1. The length of the CDR3 is 17 residues. Per germline, CDR1 SGHRS and CDR2 YFSETQ. After removal of 3 bases from V and 6 bases from J, the junction contained 16 bases not matched to a gene. The CDR3 DNA reads TGCGCCAGCAGCTCCGGTATGGTGGACAGGGTTGTAAATGGCTACACCTTC. Its translation is CASSSGMVDRVVNGYTF. The entire variable domain, with the rest obtained from reference TRBV5-1 and TRBJ1-2, is as follows: KAGVTQTPRYLIKTRGQQVTLSCSPISGHRSVSWYQQTPGQGLQFLFEYFSETQRNKGNFPGRFSGRQFSNSRSEMNVSTLELGDSALYLCASSSGMVDRVVNGYTFGSGTRLTVV.

The CDR3 is CASSFLSSTDTQYF. For the CDR3, the DNA is TGTGCCAGCAGCTTTTTGTCTAGCACAGATACGCAGTATTTT. The chain is built from TRBV5-5 and TRBJ2-3; no clear D gene. CDR3 length: 14 residues. Trimming took 2 bases from V and 0 from J, leaving 7 bases between them. Germline V gene sequence: CDR1 SGHKS, CDR2 YYEKEE (reference sequence). The variable domain in full, with the rest retrieved from reference TRBV5-5 and TRBJ2-3, is DAGVTQSPTHLIKTRGQQVTLRCSPISGHKSVSWYQQVLGQGPQFIFQYYEKEERGRGNFPDRFSARQFPNYSSELNVNALLLGDSALYLCASSFLSSTDTQYFGPGTRLTVL.

The V gene is TRBV9, the J gene TRBJ1-3; D remains unclear. The CDR3 spans 17 residues. The germline CDR1 and CDR2 sequences are SGDLS and YYNGEE. Trimming left V 2 bases short and J 3 bases short, with 18 bases between. The CDR3 DNA reads TGTGCCAGCAGCGTCTTAGCTAGGTTGGTAAGTGGAAACACCATATATTTT. Amino acids: CASSVLARLVSGNTIYF.

V usage is TRBV5-1 and J usage is TRBJ2-3; perhaps TRBD2 as D (5 bases). CDR1 SGHRS and CDR2 YFSETQ come from the germline V gene. V shed 3 bases and J shed 1 base, with 6 bases lying between them. This CDR3 spans 13 amino acids. CDR3 coding DNA: TGCGCCAGCAGCTACGGGGGCACAGATACGCAGTATTTT. It encodes CASSYGGTDTQYF.